The clone carrying this TCR beta chain occurred a few times. Original methodology: Using reference gene primer amplification, nucleated cell counts were estimated. Clones were sequenced by immunoSEQ multiplex PCR, and TCRdb holds only the in-frame ones, with some missing. The DNA was the basis for D and trimming; V, J and clone size are from that table. This table has 300,000 to 400,000 clones, about 89% appearing once. The sample originates from a study of blood T cell repertoires in COVID-19. Study-wide background: Both acute and convalescent COVID-19 samples were obtained from the United States, Italy and Spain. PBMCs, B-cell-depleted T cells, or T cells provided the cDNA or gDNA that made up the material.

The CDR3 is 13 amino acids. Unmatched junction bases numbered 10, after V lost 2 bases and J lost 11 bases. CDR1 is GTSNPN and CDR2 is SVGIG in the germline V gene (reference sequence). This clonotype originated in a woman between 45 and 60 years old who had recovered from COVID-19. The rearrangement joins TRBV30 to TRBJ1-1; 8 nucleotides agree with TRBD1. The sample taken for sequencing was peripheral blood. DNA for the CDR3: TGTGCCTGGAGTCTGGACAGGGAGGTACGTGCTTTCTTT. Protein: CAWSLDREVRAFF.